The present entry profiles one TCR beta chain with its context. Its antigen is still unknown. This entry is derived from a study of CD8 T cells in Susac syndrome. Study-level results: The authors acknowledged that the study's TCR sequencing and HLA analysis involved relatively few individuals.

Sequencing targeted TCR beta in T cells from blood (CD8+ and CD4+). The patients who served as multiple sclerosis controls were treatment-naive and had stable or active relapsing-remitting disease that fulfilled the revised McDonald criteria. Reverse transcription of roughly 0.5 to 1 ug RNA was carried out with random hexamers. TCRdb reprocessed the immunoSEQ multiplex PCR reads with MiXCR, giving one entry per CDR3 protein. The table has some 220,000 distinct CDR3 sequences, 95% seen once. CDR1 is SGDLS and CDR2 is YYNGEE in the germline V gene. V dropped 0 bases and J dropped 1 base, with 7 bases sitting between them. The CDR3 length is 14 residues.

The chain carries TRBV9 and TRBJ1-2; D gene uncertain. What was sequenced was CD4+ T cells from PBMCs. This TCR was sampled from a human donor with multiple sclerosis. The chain's CDR3 is CASSVGRSNYGYTF. CDR3 nucleotides: TGTGCCAGCAGCGTAGGGCGCAGTAACTATGGCTACACCTTC. Filled out from reference TRBV9 and TRBJ1-2, the complete variable domain reads DSGVTQTPKHLITATGQRVTLRCSPRSGDLSVYWYQQSLDQGLQFLIQYYNGEERAKGNILERFSAQQFPDLHSELNLSSLELGDSALYFCASSVGRSNYGYTFGSGTRLTVV.